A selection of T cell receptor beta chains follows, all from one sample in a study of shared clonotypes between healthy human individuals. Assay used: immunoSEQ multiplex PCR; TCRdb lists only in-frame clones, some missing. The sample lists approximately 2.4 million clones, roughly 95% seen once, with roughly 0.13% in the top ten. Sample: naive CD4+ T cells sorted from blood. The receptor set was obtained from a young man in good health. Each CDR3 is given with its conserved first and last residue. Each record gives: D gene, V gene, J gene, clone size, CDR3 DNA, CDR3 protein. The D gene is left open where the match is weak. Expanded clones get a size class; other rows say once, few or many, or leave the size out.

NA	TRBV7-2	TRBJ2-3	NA	TGTGCCAGCAGCTTAGGATTCGGGCGGGGAGAAGATACGCAGTATTTT	CASSLGFGRGEDTQYF
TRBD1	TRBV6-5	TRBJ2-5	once	TGTGCCAGCAGCCAGGACAGGGGTGAGAAGACCCAGTACTTC	CASSQDRGEKTQYF
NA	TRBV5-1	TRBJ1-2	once	TGCGCCAGCCGCTCTCTACCCTCGGACTATGGCTACACCTTC	CASRSLPSDYGYTF
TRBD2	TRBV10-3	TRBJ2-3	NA	TGTGCCACCGGACTAGCGGGGACCACAGATACGCAGTATTTT	CATGLAGTTDTQYF
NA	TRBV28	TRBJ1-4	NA	TGTGCCAGCAGTTTACCAAGTCAGGGGCACGGAAAACTGTTTTTT	CASSLPSQGHGKLFF
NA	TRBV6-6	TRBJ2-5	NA	TGTGCCAGCAGGAGGGGGGGAGAAGAGACCCAGTACTTC	CASRRGGEETQYF
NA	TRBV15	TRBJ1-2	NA	TGTGCCACGAGGTTAGGTGGGGGAGACGGCTACACCTTC	CATRLGGGDGYTF
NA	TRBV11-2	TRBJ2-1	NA	TGTGCCAGCAGCTTGGAGGTTAGCTCCTACAATGAGCAGTTCTTC	CASSLEVSSYNEQFF
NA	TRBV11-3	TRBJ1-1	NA	TGTGCCAGCAGATTGAGTGTGAACACTGAAGCTTTCTTT	CASRLSVNTEAFF
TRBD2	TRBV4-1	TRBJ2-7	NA	TGCGCCAGCAGCCAAGAAGGGCGGGGGGGCGTCTACGAGCAGTACTTC	CASSQEGRGGVYEQYF
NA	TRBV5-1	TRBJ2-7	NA	TGCGCCAGCAGTAGAATCAGCGGCTACGAGCAGTACTTC	CASSRISGYEQYF
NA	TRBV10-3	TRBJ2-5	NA	TGTGCCATCAGTGAGTCTGGGCTAGACCAAGAGACCCAGTACTTC	CAISESGLDQETQYF
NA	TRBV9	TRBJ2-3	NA	TGTGCCAGCAGCGTAGGCAGCCCAGATACGCAGTATTTT	CASSVGSPDTQYF
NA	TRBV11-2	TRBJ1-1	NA	TGTGCCAGCAGCTATTGGACGGGAGAGAACACTGAAGCTTTCTTT	CASSYWTGENTEAFF
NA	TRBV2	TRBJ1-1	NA	TGTGCCAGCACCTGGGGGGGGGCTGAGTTAGCTTTCTTT	CASTWGGAELAFF
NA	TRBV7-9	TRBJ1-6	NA	TGTGCCAGCAGCCCACAGGGTCTGGTTTCACCCCTCCACTTT	CASSPQGLVSPLHF
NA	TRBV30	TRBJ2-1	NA	TGTGCCTGGAGTTTTGGGTTGGACAATGAGCAGTTCTTC	CAWSFGLDNEQFF
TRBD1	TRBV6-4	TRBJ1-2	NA	TGTGCCAGCGGGGGGACAGCCTATTCTTATGGCTACACCTTC	CASGGTAYSYGYTF
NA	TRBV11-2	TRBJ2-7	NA	TGTGCCAGCAGCTTATCTTTCGGGAGCTCCTACGAGCAGTACTTC	CASSLSFGSSYEQYF
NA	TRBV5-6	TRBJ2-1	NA	TGTGCCAGCAGCTTGGTAGGCTCCTACAATGAGCAGTTCTTC	CASSLVGSYNEQFF
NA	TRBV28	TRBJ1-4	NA	TGTGCCAGCAGTAGGTACCAGGAAGAAAAACTGTTTTTT	CASSRYQEEKLFF
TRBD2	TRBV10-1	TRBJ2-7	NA	TGCGCCAGCTCTACGGGGGGGAATTCCTACGAGCAGTACTTC	CASSTGGNSYEQYF
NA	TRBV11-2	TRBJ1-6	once	TGTGCCAGCAGCTTTTCAGATTCACCCCTCCACTTT	CASSFSDSPLHF